This TCR beta chain is drawn from a study of shared clonotypes between healthy human individuals. CDR1 MNHNS and CDR2 SASEGT come from the germline V gene. Trimming removed 5 bases from V and 2 bases from J; junction bases left unmatched: 6. The CDR3 covers 14 residues. TCRdb keeps only in-frame clones here, not all; method: immunoSEQ multiplex PCR. The sample includes 95,000 to 120,000 clones, around two thirds of them seen just once. The rearrangement joins TRBV6-1 to TRBJ2-7; 7 bases are a match to TRBD1. The TCR sequence derives from a woman in her 30s in good health. The sequenced material came from memory CD8+ T cells sorted from blood. Subset: CD45RO+ cells pooled with CCR7-negative TemRA cells. The CDR3 sequence is CASSRHRGAYEQYF. The CDR3 DNA is TGTGCCAGCAGTCGACACAGGGGCGCCTACGAGCAGTACTTC.